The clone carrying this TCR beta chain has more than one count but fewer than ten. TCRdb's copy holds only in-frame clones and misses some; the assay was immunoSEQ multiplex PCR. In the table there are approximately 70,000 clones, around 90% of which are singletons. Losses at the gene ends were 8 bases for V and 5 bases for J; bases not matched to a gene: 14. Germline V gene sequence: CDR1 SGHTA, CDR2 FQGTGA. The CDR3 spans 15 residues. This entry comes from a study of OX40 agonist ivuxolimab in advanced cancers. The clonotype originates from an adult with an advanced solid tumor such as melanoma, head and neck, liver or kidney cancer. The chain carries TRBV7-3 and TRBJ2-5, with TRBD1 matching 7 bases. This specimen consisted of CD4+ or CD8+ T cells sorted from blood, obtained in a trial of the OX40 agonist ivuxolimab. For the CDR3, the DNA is TGTGCCAGCGGGCGACAGGGCCAGTTCGGTGAGACCCAGTACTTC. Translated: CASGRQGQFGETQYF.